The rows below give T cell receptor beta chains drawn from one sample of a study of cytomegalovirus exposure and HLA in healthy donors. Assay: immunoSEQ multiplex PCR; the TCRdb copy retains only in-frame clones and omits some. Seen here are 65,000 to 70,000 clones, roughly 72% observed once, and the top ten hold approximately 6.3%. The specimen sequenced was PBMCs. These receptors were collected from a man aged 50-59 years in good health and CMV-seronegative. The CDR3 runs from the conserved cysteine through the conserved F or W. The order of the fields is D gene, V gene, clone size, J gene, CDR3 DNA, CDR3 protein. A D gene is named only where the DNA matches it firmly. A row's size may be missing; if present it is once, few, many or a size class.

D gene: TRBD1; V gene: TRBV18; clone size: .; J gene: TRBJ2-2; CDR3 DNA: TGTGCCAGCTCACCCTCCCACAGGGGAAATGTCGGGGAGCTGTTTTTT; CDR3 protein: CASSPSHRGNVGELFF
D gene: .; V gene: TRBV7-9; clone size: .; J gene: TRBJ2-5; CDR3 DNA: TGTGCCAGCAGCTTAGTGCGGGGCCAAGAGACCCAGTACTTC; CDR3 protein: CASSLVRGQETQYF
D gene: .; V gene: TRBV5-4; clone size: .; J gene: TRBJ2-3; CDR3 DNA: TGTGCCAGCAGCCCCATGAGCGGCACAGATACGCAGTATTTT; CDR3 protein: CASSPMSGTDTQYF
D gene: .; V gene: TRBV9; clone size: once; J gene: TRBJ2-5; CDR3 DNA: TGTGCCAGCAGCGTAGGGGTATTAGAGGGTAGAGAGACCCAGTACTTC; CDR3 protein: CASSVGVLEGRETQYF
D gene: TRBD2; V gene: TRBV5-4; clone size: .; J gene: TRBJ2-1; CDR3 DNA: TGTGCCAGCAGCTTGGACACGGGGGGGCGGAATGAGCAGTTCTTC; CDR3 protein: CASSLDTGGRNEQFF
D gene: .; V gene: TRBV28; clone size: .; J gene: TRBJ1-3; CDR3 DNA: TGTGCCAGCAGCCGCGGGGAGCGAAACACCATATATTTT; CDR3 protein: CASSRGERNTIYF
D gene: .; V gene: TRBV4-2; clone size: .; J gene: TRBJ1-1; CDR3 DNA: TGTGCCAGCAGCCAAGATTTGATCCTGAGGGTGGTGAACACTGAAGCTTTCTTT; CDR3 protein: CASSQDLILRVVNTEAFF
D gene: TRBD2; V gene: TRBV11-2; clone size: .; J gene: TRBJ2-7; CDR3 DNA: TGTGCCAGCAGCGCCACTAGCGGGAGGCCCTACGAGCAGTACTTC; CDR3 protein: CASSATSGRPYEQYF
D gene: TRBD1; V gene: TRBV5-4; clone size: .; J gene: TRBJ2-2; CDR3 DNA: TGTGCCAGCAGCTTAGGACAGGGCGGGACCGGGGAGCTGTTTTTT; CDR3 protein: CASSLGQGGTGELFF
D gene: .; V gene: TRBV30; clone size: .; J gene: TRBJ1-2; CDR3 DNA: TGTGCCTGGAGCCGGAACTATGGCTACACCTTC; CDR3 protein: CAWSRNYGYTF